This T cell receptor beta chain was identified during a study of shared clonotypes between healthy human individuals. Sequenced by immunoSEQ multiplex PCR; TCRdb stores in-frame clones only, minus some. The sample includes over a million clones, approximately 98.5% seen only once; the top ten take roughly 0.35%. The CDR3 length is 15 residues. V lost 3 bases to trimming and J lost 0 bases; unmatched junction nucleotides: 3. Germline CDR1 reads SGHTS; CDR2 reads YDEGEE. This receptor was obtained from a man between 25 and 39 years old in good health. The chain is built from TRBV5-8 and TRBJ1-5; 7 bases are shared with TRBD1. Material for sequencing was naive CD4+ T cells sorted from blood. Subset in this sample: CD45RA+ positively selected. The CDR3 sequence: CASSYGTVSNQPQHF. The DNA of the CDR3 is TGTGCCAGCAGCTATGGGACAGTTAGCAATCAGCCCCAGCATTTT.